Detailed here is one TCR beta chain. Sequencing used immunoSEQ multiplex PCR; TCRdb keeps in-frame clones, though not all of them. The sample carries some 980,000 clones, approximately 80% recorded once. The germline V gene encodes CDR1 SGHTA and CDR2 FQGNSA. V gave up 5 bases and J gave up 4 bases, with 11 bases separating them. The CDR3 contains 13 residues. This sample stems from a study of shared clonotypes between healthy human individuals. V is TRBV7-2 and J is TRBJ1-2; D is uncertain. The sequence derives from a man aged 18 to 35 in good health. Sequencing was performed on memory CD4+ T cells sorted from blood. Subset denoted: CD45RA-negative fraction. This CDR3 is CASSTTAVYGYTF. Written as DNA, the CDR3 is TGTGCCAGCAGCACAACAGCCGTCTATGGCTACACCTTC. Filled out from reference TRBV7-2 and TRBJ1-2, the complete variable domain reads GAGVSQSPSNKVTEKGKDVELRCDPISGHTALYWYRQSLGQGLEFLIYFQGNSAPDKSGLPSDRFSAERTGGSVSTLTIQRTQQEDSAVYLCASSTTAVYGYTFGSGTRLTVV.